This T cell receptor (beta chain) appears in the sequencing data of a study of technical replicates of blood from a handful of donors. This CDR3 is built from 15 residues. Per the germline V gene, CDR1 is SGDLS and CDR2 is YYNGEE. Losses at the gene ends were 0 bases for V and 4 bases for J; bases not matched to a gene: 3. The assay was immunoSEQ multiplex PCR, and TCRdb's table has in-frame clones only and misses some. The repertoire holds 65,000 to 95,000 clones, 98% seen once, with approximately 0.15% in the top ten. The receptor was isolated from a human donor in good health. The V and J genes are TRBV9 and TRBJ2-3; 9 nucleotides align to TRBD1. The sequenced sample consisted of T cells isolated from PBMCs. The CDR3 DNA follows: TGTGCCAGCAGCGTAGTAGGGACAGGGTCAGATACGCAGTATTTT. Encoded protein: CASSVVGTGSDTQYF.